A single sample is the source of the 23 T cell receptor beta chains below, sequenced in a study of blood T cell repertoires in COVID-19. Measured with immunoSEQ multiplex PCR; TCRdb has only the in-frame clones, and not every one. The repertoire holds 200,000 to 300,000 clones, with about nine tenths as singletons. Sequencing was done on a sample of peripheral blood. These receptors all come from a woman aged 55-70 years who had recovered from COVID-19.

The table lists this clone with a count of one. This chain joins TRBV5-1 and TRBJ1-3; 7 bases align to TRBD1. The CDR3 covers 14 residues. With V trimmed by 5 bases and J by 3 bases, 5 bases remained unmatched. Germline assignment: CDR1 SGHRS and CDR2 YFSETQ. CDR3: CASRPGGSGNTIYF. CDR3 DNA sequence: TGCGCCAGCAGACCAGGGGGAAGTGGAAACACCATATATTTT.

This chain links TRBV28 with TRBJ1-6; D gene ambiguous. CDR1 is MDHEN, CDR2 SYDVKM, per germline. This CDR3 is built from 15 residues. The V end was cut by 2 bases, the J end by 7 bases, with 12 bases between. CDR3 nucleotides: TGTGCCAGCAGTTTAGCTGGCAGGTTAAATTCACCCCTCCACTTT. Translation: CASSLAGRLNSPLHF.

The chain couples TRBV19 to TRBJ2-6; no clear D gene. This CDR3 comprises 24 residues. V shed 2 bases and J shed 0 bases, with 32 bases lying between them. Germline V CDR1 and CDR2: LNHDA, SQIVND (reference sequence). The CDR3 DNA reads TGTGCCAGTAGTATACTCATTGGAGCAGTCTTCAACCATGGAGATACCTCTGGGGCCAACGTCCTGACTTTC. Its protein is CASSILIGAVFNHGDTSGANVLTF.

The table lists this clone with a few counts. V and J are TRBV27 and TRBJ2-7; 9 bases line up with TRBD1. The length of the CDR3 is 15 residues. With V trimmed by 8 bases and J by 3 bases, 11 bases remained unmatched. Germline lookup yields CDR1 MNHEY and CDR2 SMNVEV (reference sequence). CDR3 sequence (DNA): TGTGCCAGCGTAGACCTACAGGGGGCGGGCTACGAGCAGTACTTC. Translation: CASVDLQGAGYEQYF.

This chain links TRBV9 with TRBJ1-3, with no clear D. Germline V CDR1 and CDR2: SGDLS, YYNGEE. Trimming cost V 0 bases and J 2 bases, with 12 bases left between them. This CDR3 comprises 16 residues. The chain's CDR3 is CASSVDVGVTGNTIYF. CDR3 nucleotide sequence: TGTGCCAGCAGCGTAGATGTCGGAGTTACTGGAAACACCATATATTTT. Based on the CDR3 plus reference TRBV9 and TRBJ1-3, the full variable domain is DSGVTQTPKHLITATGQRVTLRCSPRSGDLSVYWYQQSLDQGLQFLIQYYNGEERAKGNILERFSAQQFPDLHSELNLSSLELGDSALYFCASSVDVGVTGNTIYFGEGSWLTVV.

This clone was recorded only once. The chain has TRBV2 and TRBJ2-6, with no clear D. In germline, CDR1 is SNHLY, CDR2 FYNNEI. This CDR3 has 15 residues. Trimming left V 7 bases short and J 0 bases short, with 10 bases between. The DNA for the CDR3 is TGTGCCAGCACTCACGGGTTCTCTGGGGCCAACGTCCTGACTTTC. It yields the protein CASTHGFSGANVLTF.

This chain uses TRBV29-1 with TRBJ1-1; D ambiguous. This CDR3 is built from 12 residues. Deletions cut 5 bases from V and 3 bases from J, with 10 bases between. The germline V gene has CDR1 SQVTM and CDR2 ANQGSEA. The CDR3 is CSVKFSDTEAFF. The CDR3 DNA reads TGCAGCGTTAAATTCTCGGACACTGAAGCTTTCTTT. The whole variable domain, filled in from reference TRBV29-1 and TRBJ1-1, reads SAVISQKPSRDICQRGTSLTIQCQVDSQVTMMFWYRQQPGQSLTLIATANQGSEATYESGFVIDKFPISRPNLTFSTLTVSNMSPEDSSIYLCSVKFSDTEAFFGQGTRLTVV.

The gene calls are TRBV2 and TRBJ2-1; no definite D call. The V end lost 5 bases, the J end lost 5 bases, and 7 bases lay between the germline ends. This CDR3 has 12 amino acids. The germline V gene encodes CDR1 SNHLY and CDR2 FYNNEI. The CDR3 DNA sequence: TGTGCCAGCAGTTCCGACAACAATGAGCAGTTCTTC. Its translation: CASSSDNNEQFF.

This chain joins TRBV21-1 and TRBJ1-2. TRBV21-1 is flagged as a pseudogene. The CDR3 runs to 18 residues. The CDR3 reads CASSRTRSREVRGVGYTF. DNA for the CDR3: TGTGCCAGCAGCCGAACACGTAGCAGGGAGGTTCGGGGAGTCGGCTACACCTTC.

This clone has at least ten counts. This chain uses TRBV25-1 with TRBJ1-1, with 7 bases that match TRBD1. V shed 0 bases, J shed 13 bases, and the junction held 17 bases outside the gene matches. Germline loops: CDR1 MGHDK, CDR2 SYGVNS. CDR3 length equals 16 residues. The CDR3 sequence is CASSEYPSTDRPVFFF. In DNA form, the CDR3 reads TGTGCCAGCAGTGAATACCCATCCACGGACAGGCCCGTGTTTTTCTTT.

The chain joins TRBV7-9 to TRBJ2-1; D perhaps matches TRBD2 (5 bases). Germline V gene sequence: CDR1 SEHNR, CDR2 FQNEAQ (reference sequence). This CDR3 spans 14 amino acids. V lost 4 bases and J lost 6, with 13 bases in between. The CDR3 coding sequence is TGTGCCAGCAGCTCCGGGGTTCCACCCAATGAGCAGTTCTTC. Translation gives CASSSGVPPNEQFF.

The CDR3, as DNA: TGCGCCAGCAGCTTGGCGGGACTAGCGGGGGTCCTCACAGATACGCAGTATTTT. It yields the protein CASSLAGLAGVLTDTQYF. V and J are TRBV5-1 and TRBJ2-3; 14 nucleotides match TRBD2. This CDR3 contains 18 residues. V lost 0 bases and J lost 2; bases outside the gene matches: 5. The V gene's germline CDR1 is SGHRS and CDR2 YFSETQ.

The J gene is TRBJ2-7, the V gene TRBV11-3; D not resolved. The V gene's germline CDR1 is SGHNT and CDR2 YENEEA. V was cut by 10 bases and J by 3 bases, with 31 bases left in between. CDR3 length: 18 residues. The CDR3 protein is CATEIPLIRHYPDYEQYF. The CDR3 nucleotides read TGTGCCACCGAAATTCCCCTAATCCGGCACTACCCTGACTACGAGCAGTACTTC. The whole variable domain, filled in from reference TRBV11-3 and TRBJ2-7, reads EAGVVQSPRYKIIEKKQPVAFWCNPISGHNTLYWYLQNLGQGPELLIRYENEEAVDDSQLPKDRFSAERLKGVDSTLKIQPAELGDSAVYLCATEIPLIRHYPDYEQYFGPGTRLTVT.

The chain combines TRBV7-2 with TRBJ2-2, with D possibly matching TRBD1 (5 bases). Trimming left V 1 base short and J 2 bases short, with 11 bases between. There are 16 residues in the CDR3. Germline V gene lookup returns CDR1 SGHTA and CDR2 FQGNSA. The CDR3 sequence: CASSLVSGQNTGELFF. The CDR3 coding sequence is TGTGCCAGCAGCTTAGTTTCAGGGCAAAACACCGGGGAGCTGTTTTTT.

The J gene is TRBJ2-7, the V gene TRBV18; D gene ambiguous. V was pared by 8 bases and J by 0 bases, with 11 bases between. The CDR3 covers 13 residues. The germline CDR1 and CDR2 sequences are KGHSH and LQKENI. CDR3: CASRTRSSYEQYF. The CDR3, as DNA: TGTGCCAGCCGAACCCGGAGCTCCTACGAGCAGTACTTC.

The chain joins TRBV19 to TRBJ1-1, with a possible D match to TRBD1 (6 bases). CDR1 and CDR2 (germline): LNHDA, SQIVND (reference sequence). The CDR3 runs 14 residues. Trimming pared 8 bases from V and 3 bases from J, leaving 16 bases between. CDR3 sequence reads: CASRYRARDTEAFF. CDR3 sequence (DNA): TGTGCCAGTCGCTACAGGGCCAGGGACACTGAAGCTTTCTTT.

The rearrangement links TRBV2 to TRBJ1-1; tentatively, D is TRBD1 (6 bases). Deletions cut 4 bases from V and 3 bases from J, with 9 bases between. Germline V gene data show CDR1 as SNHLY and CDR2 as FYNNEI. This CDR3 is built from 13 residues. In nucleotides, the CDR3 is TGTGCCAGCAGTGTACAGGGACACACTGAAGCTTTCTTT. It translates to CASSVQGHTEAFF.

The rearrangement links TRBV15 to TRBJ1-2; 9 positions match TRBD1. The CDR3 length is 20 residues. Trimming at V came to 0 bases and at J to 4 bases, leaving 18 bases not matched to a gene. From germline, CDR1 is LNHNV and CDR2 YYDKDF (reference sequence). The CDR3 DNA is TGTGCCACCAGCAGAGATGGGTCCGGGACAGGGTACGGGTTACGCTATGGCTACACCTTC. Translating gives CATSRDGSGTGYGLRYGYTF.

The J gene is TRBJ1-4, the V gene TRBV5-8, with no clear D. V was pared by 2 bases and J by 5 bases, with 10 bases between. In germline, CDR1 is SGHTS, CDR2 YDEGEE. The CDR3 runs 14 residues. CDR3 nucleotide sequence: TGTGCCAGCAGCTTATCGCCAGCGAATGAAAAACTGTTTTTT. Its translation: CASSLSPANEKLFF.

This clone came up a few times. The chain links TRBV5-8 to TRBJ1-5; possible D gene TRBD1, 6 bases. The CDR3 contains 16 residues. Trimming shortened V by 0 bases and J by 5 bases, and 15 bases separated the two germline ends. The germline CDR1 and CDR2 sequences are SGHTS and YDEGEE. The CDR3 sequence is CASSLAYGTFYQPQHF. CDR3 coding DNA: TGTGCCAGCAGCTTGGCCTATGGGACATTCTATCAGCCCCAGCATTTT.

The V and J genes are TRBV7-8 and TRBJ1-5, with 9 bases fitting TRBD1. Per the germline V gene, CDR1 is SGHVS and CDR2 is FQNEAQ. The trim removed 4 bases at V and 5 bases at J, leaving 6 bases unmatched. CDR3 length: 15 residues. The CDR3 DNA is TGTGCCAGCAGCTCAACAGGGGGCGGCTATCAGCCCCAGCATTTT. It yields the protein CASSSTGGGYQPQHF.

CDR3 nucleotides: TGTGCCAGCTCACCACCCAGGGGGTATGACCGCTATGGCTACACCTTC. It is translated as CASSPPRGYDRYGYTF. The rearrangement joins TRBV18 to TRBJ1-2; 7 nucleotides line up with TRBD1. V was pared by 0 bases and J by 4 bases, with 8 bases of the junction left unmatched. This CDR3 comprises 16 residues. Germline V gene data show CDR1 as KGHSH and CDR2 as LQKENI.

V gene TRBV9 combines with J gene TRBJ1-3, with 11 bases identical to TRBD1. The ends lost 5 bases at V and 8 bases at J; junction bases unmatched: 6. The CDR3 sequence is 14 residues long. Germline CDR1 SGDLS, CDR2 YYNGEE. The CDR3 DNA sequence: TGTGCCAGCAGACCGGGACAGGGGGTGGACACCATATATTTT. Translated: CASRPGQGVDTIYF.